This entry is about one T cell receptor (beta chain). Its target is unknown. Sequenced material consisted of expressed TCRB transcripts (all of the isolated RNA was reverse transcribed). Method: immunoSEQ multiplex PCR; TCRdb's copy keeps in-frame clones and lacks some. The sample has about 47,000 clones; about 48% are singletons. The authors took one heparinised blood draw, averaging about 120 mL, from each donor. These data originate in a study of beta chain features in type 1 diabetes. The CDR3 covers 15 residues. Per the germline V gene, CDR1 is SGHTA and CDR2 is FQGTGA. Trimming removed 2 bases from V and 3 bases from J, with 12 bases in between. General study findings and limits: Patients with Type 1 diabetes showed moderately but significantly shorter TCRB CDR3s in all four CD4+ subsets.

The sequence derives from a man aged 25 to 45 with type 1 diabetes. Sample: stem cell memory CD4+ T cells from blood. The chain recombines TRBV7-3 with TRBJ2-3, with a tentative D call TRBD2 (6 bases). CDR3 amino acids: CASSLGGQPTDTQYF. The DNA of the CDR3 is TGTGCCAGCAGCTTAGGAGGGCAGCCTACAGATACGCAGTATTTT.